Listed below are T cell receptor beta chains from one sample, sequenced in a study of CD4+ T cells in melanoma. The assay was immunoSEQ multiplex PCR, and TCRdb's table has in-frame clones only and misses some. The table includes under 11,000 clones, around two thirds detected once. Material for sequencing was cells from a culture (not recorded whether cultured in vitro). These receptors all come from a human donor with melanoma. Both conserved end residues are trimmed from each CDR3.

v_call	j_call	cdr3_aa
TRBV27	TRBJ2-5	ASSMAGLAETQY
TRBV5-1	TRBJ1-6	ASSLLGPSSYNSPLH
TRBV27	TRBJ2-7	ASRTGLYEQY
TRBV12-5	TRBJ2-6	ASGPSGGLMGANVLT
TRBV5-1	TRBJ2-3	ASSGPSGGAPRPTDTQY
TRBV5-5	TRBJ1-2	ASSLGQTRFYGYT
TRBV11-2	TRBJ2-7	ASSSYRGSAYEQY
TRBV29-1	TRBJ1-2	SVEEGTTYGYT
TRBV5-1	TRBJ2-5	ASSYLDRREETQY
TRBV5-4	TRBJ2-3	ASSLSGGASTDTQY
TRBV11-2	TRBJ2-5	ASSTPAKPRAETQY
TRBV10-2	TRBJ1-1	ASHDPGTTEAF
TRBV7-9	TRBJ2-3	ASSRQGSSTDTQY
TRBV9	TRBJ2-3	ASSSGGWSTDTQY
TRBV27	TRBJ2-3	ASSLFGSTDTQY
TRBV5-1	TRBJ1-2	ASTNLPGRYGYT
TRBV7-2	TRBJ2-5	ASSLWETQY